Included here is one T cell receptor (beta chain) sequence, with context. Its antigen is as yet unknown. After removal of 8 bases from V and 3 bases from J, the junction contained 10 bases not matched to a gene. Germline loops: CDR1 MDHEN, CDR2 SYDVKM. The CDR3 contains 15 residues. The data were obtained in a study of T cell responses to AZD1222 COVID-19 vaccine. Method: immunoSEQ multiplex PCR; TCRdb's copy keeps in-frame clones and lacks some. This sample has 160,000 or so clones, with about nine tenths found just once. Second-dose intervals near 4 or 12 weeks were combined. Study-level points and caveats: The CD4 TCRs associated with vaccination extended across spike and predominated at 160-218 and 743-854.

The sequencing used peripheral blood, collected 28 days after the second AZD1222 dose. V gene TRBV28 combines with J gene TRBJ1-5; 7 nucleotides line up with TRBD1. This TCR derives from an adult who received the AZD1222 COVID-19 vaccine. The CDR3 nucleotides read TGTGCCAGCCTCAGGGGGAGACGGCCCAATCAGCCCCAGCATTTT. It specifies CASLRGRRPNQPQHF.